The sequence of this T cell receptor beta chain was determined in a study of blood T cell repertoires in COVID-19. Study at large: Some COVID-19 samples were acute and others convalescent; all came from the United States, Italy and Spain.

All recovered Cohort 3 donors got two negative PCRs, got clearance, or saw symptom resolution. The protocol was immunoSEQ multiplex PCR, while the TCRdb copy is restricted to in-frame clones and leaves out a portion. There are 280,000 or so clones in the sample; around nine tenths occur only once, and 5.5% to 7% lies in the top ten. J lost 2 bases, V lost 4 bases, and 2 bases had no gene match. Germline V CDR1 and CDR2: SNHLY, FYNNEI. The CDR3 spans 14 residues. The sequenced material came from PBMCs or T cells enriched from blood (not recorded which). This chain links TRBV2 with TRBJ1-1; 9 bases match TRBD1. This receptor was identified in a woman aged 40 to 49 who had recovered from COVID-19. CDR3 residues: CASSGDRVNTEAFF. The CDR3, as DNA: TGTGCCAGCAGTGGGGACAGGGTCAACACTGAAGCTTTCTTT.